These 14 T cell receptor beta chains came from one sample sequenced in a study of blood T cell repertoires in COVID-19. Here immunoSEQ multiplex PCR was the method, and the copy in TCRdb shows in-frame clones only, minus some. The data contain more than 95,000 clones, just under 85% of them singletons. The sequenced sample consisted of peripheral blood. The origin of the receptors is a woman of 80 years or more with active or convalescent COVID-19.

J is TRBJ1-1 and V is TRBV9; unclear D gene. V was pared by 4 bases and J by 1 base, with 8 bases between. The CDR3 has 13 residues. Germline CDR1 SGDLS, CDR2 YYNGEE. DNA for the CDR3: TGTGCCAGCAGCCGCGGCCGGAACACTGAAGCTTTCTTT. Residues: CASSRGRNTEAFF.

This clone was seen a few times. Other nucleotide sequences in the sample specify the same CDR3. The rearrangement joins TRBV5-5 to TRBJ1-3, with D possibly TRBD1 on 6 matching bases. The CDR3 totals 14 residues. Germline CDR1 is SGHKS and CDR2 is YYEKEE (reference sequence). Trimming stripped 0 bases from V and 3 bases from J, with 7 bases between. The CDR3 DNA reads TGTGCCAGCAGCTTGGAGGGGGATGGAAACACCATATATTTT. It yields the protein CASSLEGDGNTIYF.

This chain joins TRBV7-9 and TRBJ1-6; maybe TRBD1 (6 bases). The V gene's germline CDR1 is SEHNR and CDR2 FQNEAQ (reference sequence). The length of the CDR3 is 14 residues. V gave up 5 bases and J gave up 5 bases, with 10 bases separating them. CDR3 protein: CASSAGVDNSPLHF. CDR3 nucleotides: TGTGCCAGCAGCGCAGGGGTGGATAATTCACCCCTCCACTTT.

The sample holds a few counts of this clone. The V and J genes are TRBV10-2 and TRBJ2-1; 7 nucleotides align to TRBD1. The CDR3 loop spans 14 amino acids. The V gene's germline CDR1 is WSHSY and CDR2 SAAADI. V dropped 4 bases and J dropped 3; count of bases not matched to a gene: 3. The CDR3 DNA follows: TGCGCCAGCAGTGTAGGGACAGACTACAATGAGCAGTTCTTC. It translates to CASSVGTDYNEQFF.

The chain combines TRBV2 with TRBJ1-3; tentatively, D is TRBD1 (6 bases). The CDR3 contains 16 residues. Trimming stripped 6 bases from V and 1 base from J, with 16 bases between. CDR1 is SNHLY and CDR2 is FYNNEI in the germline V gene. The CDR3 region is CASREDLTGSGNTIYF. The CDR3 bases are TGTGCCAGCAGGGAGGACCTAACAGGGTCTGGAAACACCATATATTTT.

The V call is TRBV5-1, the J call TRBJ1-2; D is possibly TRBD1 (6 bases). Germline V gene sequence: CDR1 SGHRS, CDR2 YFSETQ. This CDR3 contains 18 residues. V shed 1 base and J shed 4 bases, with 23 bases lying between them. The CDR3 reads CASSLFLGGEGGFYGYTF. The CDR3 DNA sequence: TGCGCCAGCAGCTTGTTTCTGGGCGGAGAAGGGGGTTTCTATGGCTACACCTTC.

In its sample, this clone was seen once. J is TRBJ1-4 and V is TRBV4-3; TRBD1 is a possible D gene (5 bases). The CDR3 consists of 12 residues. Germline values: CDR1 LGHNA, CDR2 YSLEER. Trimming shortened V by 8 bases and J by 8 bases, and 12 bases separated the two germline ends. The CDR3 region has the DNA TGCGCCAGCGGGAATTGGGGCGAAAAACTGTTTTTT. Translation gives CASGNWGEKLFF.

This clone was seen a handful of times. V and J are TRBV7-3 and TRBJ2-3, with D tentatively TRBD2 (6 bases). The CDR3 loop spans 14 amino acids. The V end lost 5 bases, the J end lost 4 bases, and 13 bases lay between the germline ends. The V gene's germline CDR1 is SGHTA and CDR2 FQGTGA. The CDR3 sequence is CASSRGGSADTQYF. CDR3 sequence (DNA): TGTGCCAGCAGCCGGGGAGGTTCTGCAGATACGCAGTATTTT.

V is TRBV28 and J is TRBJ2-7; 7 nucleotides align to TRBD2. Germline lookup yields CDR1 MDHEN and CDR2 SYDVKM. CDR3 length: 15 residues. The V gene end was trimmed by 6 bases and the J gene end by 1 base; junction bases not matched to a gene: 9. Here the CDR3 DNA reads TGTGCCAGCAGCCCCGACGGGGAGGGGTCCTACGAGCAGTACTTC. This gives the protein CASSPDGEGSYEQYF.

V gene TRBV5-1 combines with J gene TRBJ1-1, with 7 bases identical to TRBD1. The CDR3 spans 14 residues. V lost 5 bases and J lost 2; bases outside the gene matches: 6. Looked up from germline, CDR1 is SGHRS and CDR2 is YFSETQ. The CDR3 is CASRDRASNTEAFF. The CDR3 DNA is TGCGCCAGCAGAGACAGGGCGAGCAACACTGAAGCTTTCTTT.

This rearrangement joins TRBV6-2 or TRBV6-3 to TRBJ2-3; 8 bases fit TRBD1. There are 17 residues in the CDR3. V gave up 0 bases and J gave up 2 bases; unmatched junction bases: 7. Per germline, CDR1 MNHEY and CDR2 SVGEGT. The CDR3 nucleotides are TGTGCCAGCAGTTACTCGGCAGGGGGCTTTCTCACAGATACGCAGTATTTT. It encodes CASSYSAGGFLTDTQYF.

V gene TRBV19 combines with J gene TRBJ1-2, with D unresolved. The CDR3 covers 14 residues. V was cut by 6 bases and J by 7 bases, with 18 bases left in between. Germline CDR1 and CDR2: LNHDA and SQIVND (reference sequence). This CDR3 is CASRVVSGYGGYTF. The CDR3 coding sequence is TGTGCCAGTAGGGTGGTCTCGGGGTACGGTGGCTACACCTTC. Filled out from reference TRBV19 and TRBJ1-2, the complete variable domain reads DGGITQSPKYLFRKEGQNVTLSCEQNLNHDAMYWYRQDPGQGLRLIYYSQIVNDFQKGDIAEGYSVSREKKESFPLTVTSAQKNPTAFYLCASRVVSGYGGYTFGSGTRLTVV.

This clone was seen only a few times. This chain links TRBV4-1 with TRBJ1-6; D call uncertain. V lost 1 base, J lost 7 bases, and 11 bases lay in between. CDR1 and CDR2 from the germline V gene are MGHRA and YSYEKL. This CDR3 has 15 amino acids. CDR3 sequence (DNA): TGCGCCAGCAGCCAAGCCTACGGGATAAATTCACCCCTCCACTTT. This gives the protein CASSQAYGINSPLHF.

This sequence joins TRBV11-3 and TRBJ2-1; 9 nucleotides match TRBD2. Per the germline V gene, CDR1 is SGHNT and CDR2 is YENEEA. CDR3 length: 19 residues. With V trimmed by 0 bases and J by 0 bases, 9 bases remained unmatched. CDR3 protein: CASSLEGGFSGSSYNEQFF. CDR3 in DNA: TGTGCCAGCAGCTTAGAGGGTGGGTTTAGCGGGAGCTCCTACAATGAGCAGTTCTTC.